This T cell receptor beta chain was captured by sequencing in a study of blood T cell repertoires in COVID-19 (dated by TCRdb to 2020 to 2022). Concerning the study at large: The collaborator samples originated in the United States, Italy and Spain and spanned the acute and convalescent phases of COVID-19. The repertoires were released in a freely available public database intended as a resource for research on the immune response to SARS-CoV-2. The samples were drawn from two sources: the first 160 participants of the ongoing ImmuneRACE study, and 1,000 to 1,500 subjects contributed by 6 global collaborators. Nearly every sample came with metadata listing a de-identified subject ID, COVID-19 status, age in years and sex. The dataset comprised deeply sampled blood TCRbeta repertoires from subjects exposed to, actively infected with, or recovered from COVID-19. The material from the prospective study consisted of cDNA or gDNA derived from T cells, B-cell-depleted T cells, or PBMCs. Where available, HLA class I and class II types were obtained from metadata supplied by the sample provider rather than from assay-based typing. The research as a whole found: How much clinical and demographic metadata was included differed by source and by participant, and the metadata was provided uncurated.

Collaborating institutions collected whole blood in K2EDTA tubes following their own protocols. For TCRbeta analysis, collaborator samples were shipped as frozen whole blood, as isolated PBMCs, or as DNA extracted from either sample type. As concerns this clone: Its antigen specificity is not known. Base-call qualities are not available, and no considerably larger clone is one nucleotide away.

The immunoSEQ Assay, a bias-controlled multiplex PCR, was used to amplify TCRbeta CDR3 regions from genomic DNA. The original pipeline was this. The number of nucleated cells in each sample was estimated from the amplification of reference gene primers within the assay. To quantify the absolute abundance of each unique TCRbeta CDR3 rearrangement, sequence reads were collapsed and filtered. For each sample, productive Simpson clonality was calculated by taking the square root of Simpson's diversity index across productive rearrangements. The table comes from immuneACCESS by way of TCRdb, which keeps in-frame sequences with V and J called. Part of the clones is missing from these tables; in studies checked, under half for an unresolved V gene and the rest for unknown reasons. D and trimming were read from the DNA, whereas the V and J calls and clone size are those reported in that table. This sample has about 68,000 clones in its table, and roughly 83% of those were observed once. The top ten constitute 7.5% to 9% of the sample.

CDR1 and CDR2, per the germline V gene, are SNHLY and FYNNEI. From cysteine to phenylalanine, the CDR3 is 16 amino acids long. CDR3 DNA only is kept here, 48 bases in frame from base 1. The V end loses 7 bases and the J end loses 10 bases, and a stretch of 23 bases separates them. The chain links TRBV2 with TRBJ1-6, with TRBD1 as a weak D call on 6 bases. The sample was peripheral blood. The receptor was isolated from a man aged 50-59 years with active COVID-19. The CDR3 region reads CASIRGGQLPPSPLHF. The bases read TGTGCCAGCATCCGCGGGGGACAATTGCCACCCTCACCCCTCCACTTT.